Following are 6 T cell receptor beta chains from one sample sequenced in a study of blood T cells in healthy people across ages. A second PCR of 7 to 11 cycles used a sample-barcoded 5' primer and a J-beta primer mix. TCRdb itself ran the 5' RACE reads through MiXCR, one entry per CDR3 protein. Altogether 950,000 to 1,200,000 distinct CDR3 sequences are present, roughly two fifths being singletons, with the ten largest covering around 13%. The sequencing input was blood. The receptors come from a man aged 18 to 30 in good health.

V and J are TRBV6-1 and TRBJ2-5, with TRBD1 matching over 9 bases. The CDR3 extends over 14 amino acids. Germline assignment: CDR1 MNHNS and CDR2 SASEGT. V was clipped by 7 bases and J by 2 bases; unmatched bases: 5. Here the CDR3 reads CASKQDRGQETQYF. In nucleotides, the CDR3 is TGTGCCAGCAAGCAGGACAGGGGACAAGAGACCCAGTACTTC.

This rearrangement joins TRBV5-1 to TRBJ2-1; TRBD2 matches 13 bases. CDR3 length: 18 amino acids. Germline CDR1 SGHRS, CDR2 YFSETQ. Trimming cost V 1 base and J 2 bases; bases outside gene matches: 6. CDR3 coding DNA: TGCGCCAGCAGCTTGTTGATGACTAGCGGGGGGCCCTACAATGAGCAGTTCTTC. Protein: CASSLLMTSGGPYNEQFF.

Here the CDR3 reads CASSPRGGRDEKLFF. Here the CDR3 DNA reads TGTGCCAGCAGTCCCCGGGGGGGGAGAGATGAAAAACTGTTTTTT. The chain has TRBV28 and TRBJ1-4; D is perhaps TRBD1 (5 bases). Trimming shortened V by 5 bases and J by 6 bases, and 16 bases separated the two germline ends. This CDR3 contains 15 residues. Germline CDR1 reads MDHEN; CDR2 reads SYDVKM.

The chain joins TRBV18 to TRBJ2-5, with D unclear. V lost 2 bases, J lost 3 bases, and 7 bases lay in between. Germline values: CDR1 KGHSH, CDR2 LQKENI. This CDR3 comprises 13 residues. Here the CDR3 reads CASSPYGKETQYF. CDR3 DNA sequence: TGTGCCAGCTCACCATACGGAAAAGAGACCCAGTACTTC.

This sequence joins TRBV14 and TRBJ1-1; the D is unclear. CDR3 length: 12 residues. V was trimmed by 4 bases and J by 8 bases, leaving 11 bases between them. Germline V gives CDR1 SGHDN, CDR2 FVKESK. The CDR3: CASSRVQGEAFF. CDR3 nucleotide sequence: TGTGCCAGCAGCCGGGTCCAAGGAGAAGCTTTCTTT.

V is TRBV6-5 and J is TRBJ1-1; 7 nucleotides agree with TRBD1. CDR1 MNHEY and CDR2 SVGAGI come from the germline V gene. CDR3 length: 15 amino acids. V shed 6 bases and J 2 bases; nucleotides not matched to a gene: 9. The CDR3 reads CASRTHGTANTEAFF. Here the CDR3 DNA reads TGTGCCAGCAGGACGCACGGGACAGCTAACACTGAAGCTTTCTTT.